This entry describes one TCR beta chain. The V gene's germline CDR1 is MNHEY and CDR2 SVGAGI. V was clipped by 4 bases and J by 4 bases, with 19 bases between them. The CDR3 is 16 residues long. This record belongs to a study of blood T cell repertoires in COVID-19. As for the study in general: Spain, Italy and the United States supplied samples that represented acute and convalescent COVID-19.

Clinical history reported by participants formed the basis on which cohorts were assigned. Recovered status in Cohort 3 required two negative PCRs, clearance, or symptom resolution. The assay was immunoSEQ multiplex PCR, and TCRdb's table has in-frame clones only and misses some. The profile covers hundreds of thousands of clones, with approximately 85% appearing a single time and roughly 2% taken by the ten largest. The sequencing sample was made of PBMCs or T cells enriched from blood (not recorded which). The receptor was derived from a woman aged 50 to 60 who had recovered from COVID-19. The chain joins TRBV6-5 to TRBJ1-1; D may be TRBD1 (6 bases). The CDR3 region is CASSSPAGAGATEAFF. The CDR3 DNA reads as TGTGCCAGCAGTTCCCCGGCAGGGGCGGGCGCCACTGAAGCTTTCTTT.